This T cell receptor beta chain was observed in a study of cytomegalovirus exposure and HLA in healthy donors. The PCR was carried out with 60 Vbeta primers and 13 Jbeta primers. The data were produced by immunoSEQ multiplex PCR, yet TCRdb's version contains in-frame clones alone and is incomplete. The sample consists of about 140,000 clones, 76% of them appearing once. This clone has more than one count but fewer than ten. Antigen specificity is unknown. Findings of the study overall: Among donors in an Asian-associated ancestry cluster, a later analysis reportedly found fewer N-insertions than the roughly 650-donor mean. Altogether, 150 to 200 TCR beta chains were recorded as cytomegalovirus-associated. Accurate prediction of most subjects' HLA-A and HLA-B alleles from TCR beta sequences was reported. The classifier was said to identify cytomegalovirus status with high specificity and sensitivity.

J lost 8 bases, V lost 4 bases, and 11 bases had no gene match. There are 15 residues in the CDR3. The germline gives CDR1 SGHRS, CDR2 YFSETQ. The sequenced material came from PBMCs. The chain joins TRBV5-1 to TRBJ2-4, with 8 nucleotides matching TRBD1. The sequence came from a male donor in good health and CMV-seronegative. The chain's CDR3 is CASSKSQGAGDIQYF. CDR3 DNA: TGCGCCAGCAGCAAGAGCCAGGGGGCAGGGGACATTCAGTACTTC. Supplemented by reference TRBV5-1 and TRBJ2-4, the full variable domain reads KAGVTQTPRYLIKTRGQQVTLSCSPISGHRSVSWYQQTPGQGLQFLFEYFSETQRNKGNFPGRFSGRQFSNSRSEMNVSTLELGDSALYLCASSKSQGAGDIQYFGAGTRLSVL.